This T cell receptor beta chain was retrieved from a study of blood T cell repertoires in COVID-19. Assay used: immunoSEQ multiplex PCR; TCRdb lists only in-frame clones, some missing. The table shows a few hundred thousand clones, with just under 90% occurring only once. The V gene's germline CDR1 is SGHVS and CDR2 FQNEAQ. The length of the CDR3 is 13 residues. V lost 3 bases, J lost 8 bases, and 13 bases lay in between. What was sequenced was peripheral blood. The source of this sequence is a man between 60 and 75 years old who had recovered from COVID-19. This chain connects TRBV7-8 to TRBJ1-1; D uncertain. The CDR3 DNA reads as TGTGCCAGCAGCTTTCACGAGATTCAAGAAGCTTTCTTT. Amino acids: CASSFHEIQEAFF. The full variable domain, in which reference TRBV7-8 and TRBJ1-1 provide the parts outside the CDR3, is GAGVSQSPRYKVAKRGQDVALRCDPISGHVSLFWYQQALGQGPEFLTYFQNEAQLDKSGLPSDRFFAERPEGSVSTLKIQRTQQEDSAVYLCASSFHEIQEAFFGQGTRLTVV.